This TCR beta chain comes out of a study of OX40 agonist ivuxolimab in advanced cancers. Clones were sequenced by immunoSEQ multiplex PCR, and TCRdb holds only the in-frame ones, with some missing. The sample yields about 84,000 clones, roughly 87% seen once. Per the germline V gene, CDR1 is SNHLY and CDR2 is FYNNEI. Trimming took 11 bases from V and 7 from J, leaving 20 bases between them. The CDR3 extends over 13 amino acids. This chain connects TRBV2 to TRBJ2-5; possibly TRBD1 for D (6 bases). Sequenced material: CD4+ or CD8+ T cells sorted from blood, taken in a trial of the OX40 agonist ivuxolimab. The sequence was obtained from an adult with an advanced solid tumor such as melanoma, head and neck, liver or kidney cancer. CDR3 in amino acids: CASLGTTRGTQYF. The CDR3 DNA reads TGTGCCTCCCTGGGGACAACAAGGGGGACCCAGTACTTC.